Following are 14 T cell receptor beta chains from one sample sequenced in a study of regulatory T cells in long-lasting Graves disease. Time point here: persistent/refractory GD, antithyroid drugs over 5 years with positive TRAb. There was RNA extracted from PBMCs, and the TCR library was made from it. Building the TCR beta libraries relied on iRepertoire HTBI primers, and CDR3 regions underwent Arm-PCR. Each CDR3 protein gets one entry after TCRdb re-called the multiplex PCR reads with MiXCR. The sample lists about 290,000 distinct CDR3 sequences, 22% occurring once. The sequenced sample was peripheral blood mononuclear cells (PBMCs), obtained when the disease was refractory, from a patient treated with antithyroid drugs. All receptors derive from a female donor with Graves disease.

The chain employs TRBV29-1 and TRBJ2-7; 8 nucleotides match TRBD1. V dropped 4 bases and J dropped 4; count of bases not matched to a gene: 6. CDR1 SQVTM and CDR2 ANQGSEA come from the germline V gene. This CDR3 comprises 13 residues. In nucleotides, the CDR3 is TGCAGCGTTGTCGGGGACAGGCCTTACGAGCAGTACTTC. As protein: CSVVGDRPYEQYF.

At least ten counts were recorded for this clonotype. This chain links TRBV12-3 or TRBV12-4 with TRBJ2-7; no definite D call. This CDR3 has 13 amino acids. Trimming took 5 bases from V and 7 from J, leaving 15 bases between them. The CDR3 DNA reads TGTGCCAGCAGTCTAAACTTCTTTGAAGAGCAGTACTTC. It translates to CASSLNFFEEQYF.

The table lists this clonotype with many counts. This chain's CDR3 is CASSLDREVEQYF. DNA of the CDR3: TGTGCCAGCAGCTTAGACAGGGAGGTCGAGCAGTACTTC. This chain uses TRBV7-2 with TRBJ2-7; the D call may be TRBD1 or TRBD2 (6 bases each). CDR1 and CDR2 (germline): SGHTA, FQGNSA. The CDR3 has 13 amino acids. V was pared by 1 base and J by 6 bases, with 10 bases between.

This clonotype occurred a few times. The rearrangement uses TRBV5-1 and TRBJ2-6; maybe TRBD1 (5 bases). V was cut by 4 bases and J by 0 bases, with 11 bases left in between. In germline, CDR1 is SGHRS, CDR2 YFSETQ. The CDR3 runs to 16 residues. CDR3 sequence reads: CASSQTQGSGANVLTF. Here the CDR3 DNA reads TGCGCCAGCAGCCAAACTCAGGGCTCTGGGGCCAACGTCCTGACTTTC.

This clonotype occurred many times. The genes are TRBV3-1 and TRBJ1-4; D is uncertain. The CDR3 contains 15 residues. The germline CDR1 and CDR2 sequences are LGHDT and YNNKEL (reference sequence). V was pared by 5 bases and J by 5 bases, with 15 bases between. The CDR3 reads CASSFGRRGNEKLFF. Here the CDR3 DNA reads TGTGCCAGCAGCTTCGGTAGGCGCGGGAATGAAAAACTGTTTTTT.

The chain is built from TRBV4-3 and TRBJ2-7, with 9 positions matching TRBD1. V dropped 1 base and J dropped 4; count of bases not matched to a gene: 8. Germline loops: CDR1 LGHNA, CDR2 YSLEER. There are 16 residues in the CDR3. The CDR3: CASSQATQGALYEQYF. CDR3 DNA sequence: TGCGCCAGCAGCCAAGCGACACAGGGGGCTCTTTACGAGCAGTACTTC.

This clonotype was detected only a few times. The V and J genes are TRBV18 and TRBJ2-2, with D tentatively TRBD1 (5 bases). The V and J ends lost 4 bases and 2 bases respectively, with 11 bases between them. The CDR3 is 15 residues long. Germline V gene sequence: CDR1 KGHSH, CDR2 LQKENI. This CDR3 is CASSQTTDNTGELFF. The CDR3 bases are TGTGCCAGCTCACAGACGACAGATAACACCGGGGAGCTGTTTTTT.

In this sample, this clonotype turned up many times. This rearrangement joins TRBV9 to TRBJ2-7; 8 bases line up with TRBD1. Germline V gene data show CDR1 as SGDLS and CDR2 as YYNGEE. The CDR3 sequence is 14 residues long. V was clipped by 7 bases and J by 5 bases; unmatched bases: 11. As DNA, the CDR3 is TGTGCCAGCCGATCCCGGGACAGGTACCACGAGCAGTACTTC. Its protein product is CASRSRDRYHEQYF.

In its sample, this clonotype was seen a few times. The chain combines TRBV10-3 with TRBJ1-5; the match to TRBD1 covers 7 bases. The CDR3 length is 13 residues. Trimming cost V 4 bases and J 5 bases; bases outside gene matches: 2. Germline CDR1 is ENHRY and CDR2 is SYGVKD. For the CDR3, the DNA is TGTGCCATCAGTGGGGACAGAGATCAGCCCCAGCATTTT. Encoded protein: CAISGDRDQPQHF.

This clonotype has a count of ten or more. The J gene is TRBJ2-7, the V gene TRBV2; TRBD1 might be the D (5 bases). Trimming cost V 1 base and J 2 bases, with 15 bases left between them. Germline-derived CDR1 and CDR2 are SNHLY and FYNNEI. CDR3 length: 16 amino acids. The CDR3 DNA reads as TGTGCCAGCAGTGAAGATTATGGGGCCGAGACCTACGAGCAGTACTTC. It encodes CASSEDYGAETYEQYF.

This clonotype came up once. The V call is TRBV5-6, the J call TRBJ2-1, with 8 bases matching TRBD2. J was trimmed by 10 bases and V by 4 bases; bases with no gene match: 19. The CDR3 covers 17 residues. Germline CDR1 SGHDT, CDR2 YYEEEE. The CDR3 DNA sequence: TGTGCCAGCAGCCCGAGCGGGAGCAACGGAATTTGGTCCGAGCAGTTCTTC. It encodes CASSPSGSNGIWSEQFF. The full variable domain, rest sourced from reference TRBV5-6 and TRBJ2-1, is DAGVTQSPTHLIKTRGQQVTLRCSPKSGHDTVSWYQQALGQGPQFIFQYYEEEERQRGNFPDRFSGHQFPNYSSELNVNALLLGDSALYLCASSPSGSNGIWSEQFFGPGTRLTVL.

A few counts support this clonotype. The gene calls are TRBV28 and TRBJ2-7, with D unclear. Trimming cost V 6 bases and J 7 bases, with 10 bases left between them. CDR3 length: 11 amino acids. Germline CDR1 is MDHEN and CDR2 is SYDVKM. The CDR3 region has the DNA TGTGCCAGCAGAAGTTTTCGAGAGCAGTACTTC. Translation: CASRSFREQYF.

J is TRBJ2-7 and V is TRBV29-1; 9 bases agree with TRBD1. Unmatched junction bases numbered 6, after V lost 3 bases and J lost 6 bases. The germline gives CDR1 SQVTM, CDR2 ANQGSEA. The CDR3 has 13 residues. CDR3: CSVDLGQGPEQYF. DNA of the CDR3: TGCAGCGTTGATCTGGGACAGGGCCCCGAGCAGTACTTC.

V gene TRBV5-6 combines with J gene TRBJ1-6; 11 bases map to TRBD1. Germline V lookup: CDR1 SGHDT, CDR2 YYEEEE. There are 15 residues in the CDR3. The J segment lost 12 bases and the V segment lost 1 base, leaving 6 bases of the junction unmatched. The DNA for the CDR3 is TGTGCCAGCAGCTTGTATGGGACAGGGGGTGGACCCCTCCACTTT. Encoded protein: CASSLYGTGGGPLHF.